This T cell receptor (beta chain) was sequenced during a study of blood T cell repertoires in COVID-19. Per germline, CDR1 WSHSY and CDR2 SAAADI. The CDR3 contains 13 residues. The V and J ends lost 5 bases and 4 bases, in that order; junction bases with no gene match: 2. Original analysis: Reference gene primer amplification in the assay estimated nucleated cell counts. Here immunoSEQ multiplex PCR was the method, and the copy in TCRdb shows in-frame clones only, minus some. V, J and clone size are taken as reported in that table, and D and trimming were inferred from the DNA itself. The table includes some 42,000 clones, about 90% detected once.

Sequencing was done on a sample of peripheral blood. The clonotype comes from a middle-aged man with active COVID-19. The V call is TRBV10-2, the J call TRBJ1-3; 7 bases map to TRBD1. CDR3 residues: CASSTGDGNTIYF. The CDR3 DNA reads as TGCGCCAGCAGTACAGGGGACGGAAACACCATATATTTT.